The 27 T cell receptor beta chains below all came from one sample that was sequenced in a study of CDR3 diversity in severe acne. Using its own MiXCR run on the PCR reads, TCRdb lists one record per CDR3 protein. Altogether around 94,000 distinct CDR3 sequences are present, under 60% being singletons, with the ten largest covering under 15%. Sequencing was performed on blood. These TCRs come from a male donor with acne.

The chain combines TRBV25-1 with TRBJ1-4, with D perhaps TRBD1 (5 bases). This CDR3 contains 18 residues. Germline values: CDR1 MGHDK, CDR2 SYGVNS. Trimming removed 4 bases from V and 7 bases from J, with 25 bases in between. In DNA form, the CDR3 reads TGTGCCAGCAGTGGTAGGGGACTAGCGGGAGAGGGGAGTGAAAAACTGTTTTTT. Translating gives CASSGRGLAGEGSEKLFF.

The chain carries TRBV9 and TRBJ2-5; a weak D match, TRBD1 (5 bases). There are 14 residues in the CDR3. V shed 4 bases and J shed 5 bases, with 15 bases lying between them. The V gene's germline CDR1 is SGDLS and CDR2 YYNGEE. The CDR3 loop is CASSQGSAGETQYF. The CDR3 nucleotides are TGTGCCAGCAGCCAGGGCAGCGCTGGGGAGACCCAGTACTTC.

The V call is TRBV7-2, the J call TRBJ2-7; TRBD1 matches at 10 bases. There are 14 residues in the CDR3. With 5 bases clipped from V and 5 bases from J, the junction kept 6 bases outside the gene matches. Germline CDR1 and CDR2: SGHTA and FQGNSA. DNA for the CDR3: TGTGCCAGCAGCAAGGGACAGGGGAAGAACGAGCAGTACTTC. It translates to CASSKGQGKNEQYF.

This clonotype was seen ten or more times. V and J are TRBV7-9 and TRBJ2-1; 11 nucleotides line up with TRBD2. The V and J ends lost 5 bases and 9 bases, in that order; junction bases with no gene match: 3. CDR1 and CDR2 (germline): SEHNR, FQNEAQ (reference sequence). The CDR3 runs 13 residues. DNA for the CDR3: TGTGCCAGCAGCGATAGCGGGAGGGGTGAGCAGTTCTTC. It codes for CASSDSGRGEQFF.

Comment on this clonotype: A much larger clonotype is one base distant, so this may be a read error. Here the CDR3 omits its conserved ending phenylalanine or tryptophan, so a read error is the likely source. The chain has TRBV19 and TRBJ2-7; 8 positions agree with TRBD2. Per germline, CDR1 LNHDA and CDR2 SQIVND (reference sequence). J lost 1 base, V lost 4 bases, and 6 bases had no gene match. The CDR3 has 15 amino acids. For the CDR3, the DNA is TGTGCCAGTAGTACGGGACTAGAGGTTTCCTACGAGCAGTACCTC. It codes for CASSTGLEVSYEQYL.

In its sample, this clonotype is medium-sized. V gene TRBV7-3 combines with J gene TRBJ2-3; D is unclear. V was pared by 4 bases and J by 7 bases, with 12 bases between. CDR1 is SGHTA and CDR2 is FQGTGA in the germline V gene. This CDR3 is built from 13 residues. The CDR3 coding sequence is TGTGCCAGCAGCTCTTCAGGTTACAATACGCAGTATTTT. Translated, it gives CASSSSGYNTQYF.

Comment on this clonotype: The junction does not match germline at one end; this may be a read error. This sequence joins TRBV7-9 and TRBJ1-1, with 7 bases that match TRBD1. Germline V gene lookup returns CDR1 SEHNR and CDR2 FQNEAQ (reference sequence). This CDR3 has 16 amino acids. CDR3 residues: CASSSGDSMENTEAFF. DNA for the CDR3: TGCGCCAGCAGCTCTGGGGACAGCATGGAGAACACTGAAGCTTTCTTT.

This chain uses TRBV10-1 with TRBJ2-1; possibly TRBD2 for D (5 bases). TRBJ2-7 matches the DNA end more closely, so the J call is doubtful. Germline V gene data show CDR1 as WNHNN and CDR2 as SYGVQD (reference sequence). The length of the CDR3 is 13 residues. The CDR3 sequence: CASSPDWGYEQYF. CDR3 DNA sequence: TGCGCCAGCAGTCCGGACTGGGGTTATGAGCAGTACTTC.

This rearrangement joins TRBV9 to TRBJ1-1, with D possibly matching TRBD1 (6 bases). Germline lookup yields CDR1 SGDLS and CDR2 YYNGEE. V was cut by 0 bases and J by 3 bases, with 18 bases left in between. The CDR3 loop spans 17 amino acids. CDR3 residues: CASSVGGQGPMYTEAFF. CDR3 sequence (DNA): TGTGCCAGCAGCGTAGGGGGGCAGGGGCCTATGTACACTGAAGCTTTCTTT.

There are many counts of this clonotype. The chain employs TRBV5-1 and TRBJ2-5, with D possibly being TRBD2 (6 bases). Germline CDR1 is SGHRS and CDR2 is YFSETQ. This CDR3 has 16 amino acids. The V end was cut by 0 bases, the J end by 5 bases, with 17 bases between. CDR3 protein: CASSLAPVTAGETQYF. The CDR3 region has the DNA TGCGCCAGCAGCTTGGCCCCAGTCACCGCGGGGGAGACCCAGTACTTC.

The V and J genes are TRBV28 and TRBJ1-1; 7 bases match TRBD1. Trimming took 8 bases from V and 4 from J; bases not matched to a gene: 7. This CDR3 region has 13 residues. Germline lookup yields CDR1 MDHEN and CDR2 SYDVKM. The CDR3 reads CASAGQLFTEAFF. CDR3 bases: TGTGCCAGCGCGGGACAGCTTTTCACTGAAGCTTTCTTT.

This rearrangement joins TRBV9 to TRBJ2-7, with D tentatively TRBD1 (5 bases). V was shortened by 1 base and J by 2 bases, with 13 bases between the two germline ends. The germline CDR1 and CDR2 sequences are SGDLS and YYNGEE. The CDR3 runs to 15 residues. CDR3 DNA sequence: TGTGCCAGCAGCGTAAGGGCAGGACAAACCTACGAGCAGTACTTC. Encoded protein: CASSVRAGQTYEQYF.

This clonotype was detected a few times. The chain links TRBV11-3 to TRBJ2-5; D is possibly TRBD1 (5 bases). CDR3 size: 14 residues. Trimming cost V 1 base and J 1 base, with 7 bases left between them. Germline V CDR1 and CDR2: SGHNT, YENEEA. CDR3 sequence: CASSLGGSQETQYF. In DNA, the CDR3 is TGTGCCAGCAGCTTAGGGGGCAGCCAAGAGACCCAGTACTTC.

The chain couples TRBV11-2 to TRBJ2-7, with D unresolved. With 5 bases removed from V and 5 bases from J, the gap between germline ends came to 13 bases. This CDR3 region has 13 residues. Germline loops: CDR1 SGHAT, CDR2 FQNNGV. The CDR3 coding sequence is TGTGCCAGCAGCCCGACGCTTGGTCACGAGCAGTACTTC. It is translated as CASSPTLGHEQYF.

This clonotype was seen a single time. The chain joins TRBV12-3 or TRBV12-4 to TRBJ2-5; 9 nucleotides line up with TRBD2. The CDR3 consists of 15 residues. Trimming at V came to 2 bases and at J to 4 bases, leaving 5 bases not matched to a gene. In nucleotides, the CDR3 is TGTGCCAGCAGTTTATTGGGACTAGCAGGAGAGACCCAGTACTTC. It yields the protein CASSLLGLAGETQYF.

The chain has TRBV7-2 and TRBJ2-1; 14 bases align to TRBD2. Losses at the gene ends were 5 bases for V and 6 bases for J; bases not matched to a gene: 9. The V gene's germline CDR1 is SGHTA and CDR2 FQGNSA. The CDR3 is 17 amino acids. The CDR3 DNA reads as TGTGCCAGCAGCACCCGCGGGACTAGCGGGAGAACCAATGAGCAGTTCTTC. Translating it yields CASSTRGTSGRTNEQFF.

The chain uses TRBV7-2 and TRBJ1-5, with TRBD1 identical over 8 bases. V shed 4 bases, J shed 3 bases, and the junction held 2 bases outside the gene matches. Germline V gene sequence: CDR1 SGHTA, CDR2 FQGNSA. CDR3 length: 14 residues. In DNA, the CDR3 is TGTGCCAGCAGCTCGGACAGGGACAATCAGCCCCAGCATTTT. The encoded protein is CASSSDRDNQPQHF.

The chain joins TRBV6-6 to TRBJ2-1; TRBD2 aligns across 12 bases. Germline V gives CDR1 MNHNY, CDR2 SVGAGI (reference sequence). This CDR3 is built from 19 residues. Trimming at V came to 2 bases and at J to 4 bases, leaving 12 bases not matched to a gene. The CDR3 coding sequence is TGTGCCAGCAGTTACCCGACTGCTTACGGGACTAGCGGGTACAATGAGCAGTTCTTC. It encodes CASSYPTAYGTSGYNEQFF.

This clonotype was counted ten times or more. This rearrangement joins TRBV6-4 to TRBJ2-3; TRBD1 might be the D (5 bases). Per the germline V gene, CDR1 is MRHNA and CDR2 is SNTAGT. The CDR3 is 14 residues long. V lost 3 bases, J lost 2 bases, and 9 bases lay in between. The CDR3 bases are TGTGCCAGCAGTGAAGGGGCGGACACAGATACGCAGTATTTT. Residues: CASSEGADTDTQYF.

The chain carries TRBV6-6 and TRBJ2-7; 8 bases are shared with TRBD1. This CDR3 has 16 residues. Germline V gene lookup returns CDR1 MNHNY and CDR2 SVGAGI (reference sequence). The trim removed 0 bases at V and 2 bases at J, leaving 6 bases unmatched. The CDR3 sequence: CASSYSKSGGTYEQYF. CDR3 in DNA: TGTGCCAGCAGTTACTCGAAGTCAGGGGGCACCTACGAGCAGTACTTC.

V is TRBV28 and J is TRBJ2-7; the match to TRBD1 covers 9 bases. CDR3 size: 15 residues. Unmatched junction bases numbered 8, after V lost 4 bases and J lost 4 bases. In germline, CDR1 is MDHEN, CDR2 SYDVKM. CDR3 sequence (DNA): TGTGCCAGCAGTTCGACAGGGGGACTGGAATACGAGCAGTACTTC. The encoded protein is CASSSTGGLEYEQYF.

This clonotype was found once. The CDR3 sequence: CSARTAGSITGELFF. The CDR3 DNA reads as TGCAGTGCTAGGACCGCCGGCTCGATCACCGGGGAGCTGTTTTTT. The rearrangement uses TRBV20-1 and TRBJ2-2; no definite D call. CDR3 length: 15 residues. With 3 bases removed from V and 4 bases from J, the gap between germline ends came to 15 bases. Germline CDR1 and CDR2: DFQATT and SNEGSKA (reference sequence).

By frequency in the sample, this clonotype is medium-sized. The chain employs TRBV10-3 and TRBJ2-3; 11 bases match TRBD2. The CDR3 extends over 16 amino acids. Germline V gene lookup returns CDR1 ENHRY and CDR2 SYGVKD. The junction had 13 bases not matched to a gene; V was cut back by 10 bases and J by 4 bases. Written as DNA, the CDR3 is TGTGCCACCTCCGTAGCGGGAGGGCCCGTCGCAGATACGCAGTATTTT. Translated: CATSVAGGPVADTQYF.

The CDR3 sequence: CAISEADPNRDMPQHF. The CDR3 DNA follows: TGTGCCATCAGTGAGGCGGACCCTAACAGGGACATGCCCCAGCATTTT. The V gene is TRBV10-3, the J gene TRBJ1-5; D may be TRBD1 (6 bases). This CDR3 has 16 residues. Trimming left V 2 bases short and J 9 bases short, with 20 bases between. The germline CDR1 and CDR2 sequences are ENHRY and SYGVKD.

This clonotype was counted at least ten times. The rearrangement joins TRBV6-5 to TRBJ2-7; no definite D call. With 2 bases removed from V and 1 base from J, the gap between germline ends came to 9 bases. The CDR3 is made up of 14 amino acids. Germline V gene lookup returns CDR1 MNHEY and CDR2 SVGAGI. CDR3 DNA: TGTGCCAGCAGTTACGTTGCGAGATCCTACGAGCAGTACTTC. Translated, it gives CASSYVARSYEQYF.

This clonotype was counted many times. V usage is TRBV11-2 and J usage is TRBJ2-3; D possibly uses TRBD1 or TRBD2 (5 bases each). Germline V gene sequence: CDR1 SGHAT, CDR2 FQNNGV. This CDR3 is 15 amino acids long. V lost 6 bases, J lost 1 base, and 14 bases lay in between. In DNA form, the CDR3 reads TGTGCCAGCAGTTCCATCCGGGGCGGCACAGATACGCAGTATTTT. Protein: CASSSIRGGTDTQYF.

V and J are TRBV25-1 and TRBJ1-1, with unresolved D. CDR1 is MGHDK and CDR2 is SYGVNS in the germline V gene. Trimming took off 6 bases at V and 5 bases at J, with 10 bases between the two ends. CDR3 length: 12 amino acids. The CDR3 bases are TGTGCCAGCAGGGGATGGCGGACTGAAGCTTTCTTT. Its translation is CASRGWRTEAFF.